This T cell receptor beta chain was recorded in a study of cytomegalovirus exposure and HLA in healthy donors. Germline CDR1 SGDLS, CDR2 YYNGEE. V shed 0 bases and J shed 13 bases, with 8 bases lying between them. CDR3 length equals 11 residues. Primers for the PCR totalled 60 Vbeta and 13 Jbeta. The data were produced by immunoSEQ multiplex PCR, yet TCRdb's version contains in-frame clones alone and is incomplete. The table shows 65,000 to 80,000 clones, with about 68% occurring only once. Points on this clone: Antigen specificity is unknown.

General study points: A reported reduction in N-insertions relative to the approximately 670-donor mean was seen in an Asian-associated ancestry cluster in a later analysis.

Sequenced: PBMCs. V is TRBV9 and J is TRBJ2-1; D not certain. The TCR comes from a man in his forties in good health and CMV-seropositive. For the CDR3, the DNA is TGTGCCAGCAGCGTAGACTCAACCCAGTTCTTC. Protein: CASSVDSTQFF.